The 15 T cell receptor beta chains presented below share a single source sample, sequenced in a study of T cell changes during pregnancy in multiple sclerosis. Profiling relied on immunoSEQ multiplex PCR, and the TCRdb table lists in-frame clones only, not all of them. The sample has tens of thousands of clones, around 93% seen once; the top ten hold 0.64%. Sequences were derived from CD4+ T cells from peripheral blood mononuclear cells, sampled after pregnancy. The receptors shown here come from a female donor with multiple sclerosis, enrolled in a pregnancy study.

This chain links TRBV19 with TRBJ2-1; D possibly corresponds to TRBD2 (5 bases). V lost 6 bases and J 4 bases, leaving 13 bases between the germline ends. CDR3 length: 14 residues. The V gene's germline CDR1 is LNHDA and CDR2 SQIVND (reference sequence). As DNA, the CDR3 is TGTGCCAGTAGCCCCCCGGGATTATACAATGAGCAGTTCTTC. Its protein product is CASSPPGLYNEQFF.

The genes are TRBV27 and TRBJ1-2, with a tentative D call TRBD1 (5 bases). The length of the CDR3 is 13 residues. Germline CDR1 MNHEY, CDR2 SMNVEV (reference sequence). Trimming pared 4 bases from V and 0 bases from J, leaving 6 bases between. CDR3 amino acids: CASSSTANYGYTF. The CDR3 DNA sequence: TGTGCCAGCAGTTCGACAGCTAACTATGGCTACACCTTC.

The chain couples TRBV7-2 to TRBJ2-1; D possibly corresponds to TRBD1 (7 bases). Trimming pared 4 bases from V and 7 bases from J, leaving 23 bases between. CDR1 is SGHTA and CDR2 is FQGNSA in the germline V gene. There are 17 residues in the CDR3. CDR3 region: CASSSEGSAGGYNEQFF. In nucleotides, the CDR3 is TGTGCCAGCAGCTCCGAGGGGTCGGCAGGGGGGTATAATGAGCAGTTCTTC.

The chain recombines TRBV18 with TRBJ1-3, with D maybe TRBD1 (5 bases). Between the trimmed V and J ends, which lost 2 bases and 4 bases, there was a span of 15 bases. This CDR3 contains 16 residues. Germline loops: CDR1 KGHSH, CDR2 LQKENI. In DNA, the CDR3 is TGTGCCAGCTCACCAAGCCCAGGGTTAACCGGAAACACCATATATTTT. Translated, it gives CASSPSPGLTGNTIYF.

The chain employs TRBV7-2 and TRBJ2-2; 9 bases align to TRBD2. V shed 6 bases and J 0 bases; nucleotides not matched to a gene: 14. This CDR3 has 19 residues. CDR1 is SGHTA and CDR2 is FQGNSA in the germline V gene. The CDR3 coding sequence is TGTGCCAGCAGTACCGCTCATACTAGCGGGTCCACGAACACCGGGGAGCTGTTTTTT. Translated, it gives CASSTAHTSGSTNTGELFF.

The CDR3 DNA is TGCGCCAGCAGCCAAGTGAGTAGCACAGATACGCAGTATTTT. As protein: CASSQVSSTDTQYF. The J gene is TRBJ2-3, the V gene TRBV4-1; D gene unclear. This CDR3 is built from 14 residues. V lost 1 base to trimming and J lost 0 bases, with 5 bases between them. CDR1 is MGHRA and CDR2 is YSYEKL in the germline V gene.

The chain couples TRBV27 to TRBJ1-4; 7 bases fit TRBD1. Trimming took 5 bases from V and 7 from J; bases not matched to a gene: 10. The germline gives CDR1 MNHEY, CDR2 SMNVEV (reference sequence). CDR3 length: 15 residues. CDR3 DNA: TGTGCCAGCAGTCCTACAGGGGTTAGAGGTGAAAAACTGTTTTTT. As protein: CASSPTGVRGEKLFF.

The CDR3 is CASSLESSGVYNEQFF. In DNA, the CDR3 is TGTGCCAGCAGCTTAGAATCTAGCGGGGTCTACAATGAGCAGTTCTTC. This chain links TRBV7-2 with TRBJ2-1; TRBD2 matches 9 bases. The CDR3 contains 16 residues. V trimming: 1 base; J trimming: 3 bases; junction bases outside the gene matches: 4. Germline V gene lookup returns CDR1 SGHTA and CDR2 FQGNSA.

V is TRBV4-3 and J is TRBJ1-2, with D perhaps matching TRBD1 (6 bases). The V gene lost 2 bases and the J gene lost 6 bases, with 16 bases spanning the gap. This CDR3 comprises 15 residues. Germline loops: CDR1 LGHNA, CDR2 YSLEER. CDR3 nucleotides: TGCGCCAGCAGCCAAAACAGGGCATTGGAGCATGGCTACACCTTC. Protein product: CASSQNRALEHGYTF.

The chain couples TRBV5-4 to TRBJ2-5; the D gene is possibly TRBD2 (6 bases). The germline V gene encodes CDR1 SGHNT and CDR2 YYREEE (reference sequence). This CDR3 contains 13 residues. The V end lost 3 bases, the J end lost 4 bases, and 10 bases lay between the germline ends. CDR3 in amino acids: CASSWPGGETQYF. As DNA, the CDR3 is TGTGCCAGCAGCTGGCCCGGGGGAGAGACCCAGTACTTC.

The rearrangement joins TRBV19 to TRBJ2-1; 12 bases align to TRBD2. The germline gives CDR1 LNHDA, CDR2 SQIVND (reference sequence). V lost 6 bases and J lost 4; bases outside the gene matches: 1. The CDR3 runs 14 residues. CDR3 sequence (DNA): TGTGCCAGTAGCACTAGCGGGGGGTACAATGAGCAGTTCTTC. Protein sequence: CASSTSGGYNEQFF.

V and J are TRBV2 and TRBJ2-5, with a possible D match to TRBD1 (6 bases). Germline V gene lookup returns CDR1 SNHLY and CDR2 FYNNEI. Trimming removed 1 base from V and 1 base from J, with 10 bases in between. This CDR3 region has 15 residues. CDR3 nucleotide sequence: TGTGCCAGCAGTGAAGGGATGGGGGCCCAAGAGACCCAGTACTTC. Protein product: CASSEGMGAQETQYF.

This chain uses TRBV10-3 with TRBJ2-3; weak D call: TRBD2 (6 bases). The CDR3 is 15 residues long. Deletions cut 4 bases from V and 0 bases from J, with 11 bases between. Germline V CDR1 and CDR2: ENHRY, SYGVKD. For the CDR3, the DNA is TGTGCCATCAGTGGTGGTGGGACTAGCACAGATACGCAGTATTTT. Protein product: CAISGGGTSTDTQYF.

V gene TRBV19 combines with J gene TRBJ2-2, with 8 bases identical to TRBD2. CDR1 and CDR2 (germline): LNHDA, SQIVND (reference sequence). CDR3 length equals 15 residues. Trimming removed 3 bases from V and 6 bases from J; junction bases left unmatched: 6. The CDR3 sequence is CASSIGGGPSGELFF. The CDR3 coding sequence is TGTGCCAGTAGTATTGGCGGGGGGCCCTCCGGGGAGCTGTTTTTT.

The V call is TRBV14, the J call TRBJ2-4, with D unclear. This CDR3 contains 12 residues. The germline gives CDR1 SGHDN, CDR2 FVKESK. Trimming took 3 bases from V and 9 from J, leaving 9 bases between them. The CDR3 DNA is TGTGCCAGCAGCCATGTAGATCGCATTCAGTACTTC. Its translation is CASSHVDRIQYF.